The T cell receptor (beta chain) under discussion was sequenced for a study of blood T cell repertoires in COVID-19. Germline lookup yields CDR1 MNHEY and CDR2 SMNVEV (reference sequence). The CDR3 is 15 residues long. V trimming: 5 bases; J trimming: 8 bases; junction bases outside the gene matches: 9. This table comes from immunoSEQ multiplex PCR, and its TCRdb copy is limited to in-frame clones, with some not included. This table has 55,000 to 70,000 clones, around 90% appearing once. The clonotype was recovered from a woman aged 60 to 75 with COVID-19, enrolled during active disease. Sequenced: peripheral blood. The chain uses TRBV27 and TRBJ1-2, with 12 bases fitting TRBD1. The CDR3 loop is CASSPNRDRGRGYTF. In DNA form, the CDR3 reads TGTGCCAGCAGTCCGAACCGGGACAGGGGGCGCGGCTACACCTTC.